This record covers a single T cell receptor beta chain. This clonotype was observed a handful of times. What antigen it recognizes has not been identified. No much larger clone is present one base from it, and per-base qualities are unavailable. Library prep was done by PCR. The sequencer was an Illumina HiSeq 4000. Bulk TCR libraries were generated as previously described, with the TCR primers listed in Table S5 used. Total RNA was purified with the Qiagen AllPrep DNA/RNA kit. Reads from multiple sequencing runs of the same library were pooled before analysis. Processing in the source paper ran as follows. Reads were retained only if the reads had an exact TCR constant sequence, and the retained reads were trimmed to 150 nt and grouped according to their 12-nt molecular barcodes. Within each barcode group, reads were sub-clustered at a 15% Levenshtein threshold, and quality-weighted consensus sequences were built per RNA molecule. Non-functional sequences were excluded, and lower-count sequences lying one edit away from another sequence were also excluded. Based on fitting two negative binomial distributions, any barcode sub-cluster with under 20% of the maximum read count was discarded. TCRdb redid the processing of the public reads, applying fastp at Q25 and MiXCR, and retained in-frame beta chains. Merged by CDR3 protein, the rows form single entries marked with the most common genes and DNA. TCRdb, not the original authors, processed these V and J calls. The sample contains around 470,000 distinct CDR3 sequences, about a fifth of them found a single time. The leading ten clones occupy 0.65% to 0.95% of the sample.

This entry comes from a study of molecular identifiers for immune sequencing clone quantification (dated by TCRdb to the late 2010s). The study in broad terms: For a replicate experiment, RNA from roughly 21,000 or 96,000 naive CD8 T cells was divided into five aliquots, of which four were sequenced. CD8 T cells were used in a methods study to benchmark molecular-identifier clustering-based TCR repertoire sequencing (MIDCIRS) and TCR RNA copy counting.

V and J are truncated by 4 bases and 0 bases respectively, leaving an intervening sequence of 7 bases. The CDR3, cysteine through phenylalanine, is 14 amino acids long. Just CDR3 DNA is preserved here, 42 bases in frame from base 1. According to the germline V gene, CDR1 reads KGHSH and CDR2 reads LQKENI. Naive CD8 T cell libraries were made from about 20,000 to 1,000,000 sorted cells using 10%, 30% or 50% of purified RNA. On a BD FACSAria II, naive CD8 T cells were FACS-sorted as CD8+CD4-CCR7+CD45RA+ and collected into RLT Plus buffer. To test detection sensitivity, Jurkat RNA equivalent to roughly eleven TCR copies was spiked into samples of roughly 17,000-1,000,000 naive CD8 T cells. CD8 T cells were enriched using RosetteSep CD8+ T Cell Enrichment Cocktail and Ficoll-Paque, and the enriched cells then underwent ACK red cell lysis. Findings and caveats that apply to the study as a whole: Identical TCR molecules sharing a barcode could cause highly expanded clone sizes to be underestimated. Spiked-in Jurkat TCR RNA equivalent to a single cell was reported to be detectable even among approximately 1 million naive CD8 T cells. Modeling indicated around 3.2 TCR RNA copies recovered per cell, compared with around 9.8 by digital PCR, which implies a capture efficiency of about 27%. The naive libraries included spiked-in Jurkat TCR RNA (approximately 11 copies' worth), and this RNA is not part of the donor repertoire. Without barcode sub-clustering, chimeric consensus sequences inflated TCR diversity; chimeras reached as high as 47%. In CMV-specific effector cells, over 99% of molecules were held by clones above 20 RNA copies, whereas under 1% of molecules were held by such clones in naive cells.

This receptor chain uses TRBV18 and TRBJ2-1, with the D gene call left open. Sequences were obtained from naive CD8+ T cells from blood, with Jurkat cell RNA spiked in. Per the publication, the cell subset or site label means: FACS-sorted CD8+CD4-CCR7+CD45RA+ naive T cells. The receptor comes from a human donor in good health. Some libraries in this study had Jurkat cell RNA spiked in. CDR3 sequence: CASSRTTSYNEQFF. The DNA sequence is TGTGCCAGCTCACGGACGACCTCCTACAATGAGCAGTTCTTC.